This entry concerns a single T cell receptor (beta chain). Its antigen is currently unknown. The data derive from a study of T cell responses to AZD1222 COVID-19 vaccine. The study, taken as a whole, reports: In the spike-specific TCR repertoire, nearly half reportedly target unmutated variant regions. The study found vaccine-associated CD4 TCRs spanning spike, dominant at 160-218 and 743-854.

The method was immunoSEQ multiplex PCR; TCRdb's version includes in-frame clones alone and lacks a portion of them. The table includes approximately 140,000 clones, about 90% detected once. V dropped 3 bases and J dropped 4 bases, with 21 bases sitting between them. Germline V gene lookup returns CDR1 LNHDA and CDR2 SQIVND (reference sequence). This CDR3 comprises 17 residues. The chain couples TRBV19 to TRBJ1-1, with D tentatively TRBD1 (6 bases). The source of this sequence is an adult who received the MenACWY meningococcal vaccine as a control. The source was peripheral blood, collected 28 days after the second dose of the MenACWY control vaccine. The CDR3 reads CASSMNGGGPAGTEAFF. For the CDR3, the DNA is TGTGCCAGTAGTATGAATGGCGGGGGCCCCGCGGGCACTGAAGCTTTCTTT. The full variable domain, completed using reference TRBV19 and TRBJ1-1, is DGGITQSPKYLFRKEGQNVTLSCEQNLNHDAMYWYRQDPGQGLRLIYYSQIVNDFQKGDIAEGYSVSREKKESFPLTVTSAQKNPTAFYLCASSMNGGGPAGTEAFFGQGTRLTVV.